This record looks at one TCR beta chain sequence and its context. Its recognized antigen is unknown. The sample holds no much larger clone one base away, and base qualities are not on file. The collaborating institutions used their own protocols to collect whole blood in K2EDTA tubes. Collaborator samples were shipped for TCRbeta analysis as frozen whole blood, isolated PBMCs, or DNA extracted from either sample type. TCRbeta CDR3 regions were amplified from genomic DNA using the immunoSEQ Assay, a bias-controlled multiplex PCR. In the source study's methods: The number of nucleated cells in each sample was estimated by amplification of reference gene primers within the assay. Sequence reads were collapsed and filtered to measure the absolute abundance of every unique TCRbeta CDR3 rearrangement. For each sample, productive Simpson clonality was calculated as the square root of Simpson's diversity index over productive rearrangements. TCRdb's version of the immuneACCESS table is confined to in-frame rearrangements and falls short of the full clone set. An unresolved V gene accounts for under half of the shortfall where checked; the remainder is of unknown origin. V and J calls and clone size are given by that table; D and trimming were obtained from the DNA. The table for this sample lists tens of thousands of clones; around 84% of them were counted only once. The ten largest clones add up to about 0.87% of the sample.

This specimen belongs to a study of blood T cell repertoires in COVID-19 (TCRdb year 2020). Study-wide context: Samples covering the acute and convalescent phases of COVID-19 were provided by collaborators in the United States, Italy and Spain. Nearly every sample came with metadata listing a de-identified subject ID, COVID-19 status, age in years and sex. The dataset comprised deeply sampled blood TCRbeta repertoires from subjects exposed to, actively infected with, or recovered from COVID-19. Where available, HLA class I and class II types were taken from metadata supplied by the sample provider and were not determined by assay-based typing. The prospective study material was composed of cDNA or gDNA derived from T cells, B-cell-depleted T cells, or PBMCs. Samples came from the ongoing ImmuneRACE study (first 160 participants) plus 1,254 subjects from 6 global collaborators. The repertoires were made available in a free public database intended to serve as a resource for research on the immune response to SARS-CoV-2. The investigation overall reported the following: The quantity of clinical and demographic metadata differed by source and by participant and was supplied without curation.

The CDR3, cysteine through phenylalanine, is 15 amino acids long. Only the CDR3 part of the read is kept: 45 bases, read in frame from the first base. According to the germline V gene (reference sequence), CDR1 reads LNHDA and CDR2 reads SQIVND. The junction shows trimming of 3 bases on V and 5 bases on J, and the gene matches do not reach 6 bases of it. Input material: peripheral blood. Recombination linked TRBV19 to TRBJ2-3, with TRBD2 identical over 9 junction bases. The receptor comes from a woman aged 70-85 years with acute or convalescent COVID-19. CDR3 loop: CASSMAGGQGDTQYF. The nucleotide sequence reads TGTGCCAGTAGTATGGCGGGGGGGCAGGGAGATACGCAGTATTTT. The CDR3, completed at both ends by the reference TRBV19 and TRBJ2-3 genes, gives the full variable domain DGGITQSPKYLFRKEGQNVTLSCEQNLNHDAMYWYRQDPGQGLRLIYYSQIVNDFQKGDIAEGYSVSREKKESFPLTVTSAQKNPTAFYLCASSMAGGQGDTQYFGPGTRLTVL.